This T cell receptor beta chain was identified in a study of blood T cell repertoires in COVID-19. This clone showed up just a few times. Different DNA sequences within this sample yield the same CDR3. Germline V gene sequence: CDR1 MGHDK, CDR2 SYGVNS. The CDR3 totals 15 residues. After removal of 6 bases from V and 0 bases from J, the junction contained 3 bases not matched to a gene. Here immunoSEQ multiplex PCR was the method, and the copy in TCRdb shows in-frame clones only, minus some. The table shows approximately 200,000 clones, with about 85% occurring only once. This sequence was found in a man younger than 45 who had recovered from COVID-19. Sequenced material: PBMCs or T cells enriched from blood (not recorded which). The chain uses TRBV25-1 and TRBJ2-1; 9 bases match TRBD1. As DNA, the CDR3 is TGTGCCAGCAGCGAGACAGGGGGCTCCTACAATGAGCAGTTCTTC. It is translated as CASSETGGSYNEQFF.